The clone carrying this TCR beta chain was counted only a few times. Method: immunoSEQ multiplex PCR; TCRdb's copy keeps in-frame clones and lacks some. Among about 49,000 clones listed, about 63% were seen once. The data were obtained in a study of blood T cell repertoires in COVID-19. On the study more broadly: PBMCs, B-cell-depleted T cells, or T cells were the source of the cDNA or gDNA that made up the material.

The TCR originated in a woman in her 70s with acute or convalescent COVID-19. Sequenced input: peripheral blood.

CDR3 protein: CASSSRGRDTQYF. DNA for the CDR3: TGTGCCAGCAGTTCCAGGGGACGAGATACGCAGTATTTT. This rearrangement joins TRBV27 to TRBJ2-3; a possible D gene is TRBD1 (6 bases). From germline, CDR1 is MNHEY and CDR2 SMNVEV (reference sequence). V lost 4 bases and J 5 bases, leaving 10 bases between the germline ends. This CDR3 has 13 residues.